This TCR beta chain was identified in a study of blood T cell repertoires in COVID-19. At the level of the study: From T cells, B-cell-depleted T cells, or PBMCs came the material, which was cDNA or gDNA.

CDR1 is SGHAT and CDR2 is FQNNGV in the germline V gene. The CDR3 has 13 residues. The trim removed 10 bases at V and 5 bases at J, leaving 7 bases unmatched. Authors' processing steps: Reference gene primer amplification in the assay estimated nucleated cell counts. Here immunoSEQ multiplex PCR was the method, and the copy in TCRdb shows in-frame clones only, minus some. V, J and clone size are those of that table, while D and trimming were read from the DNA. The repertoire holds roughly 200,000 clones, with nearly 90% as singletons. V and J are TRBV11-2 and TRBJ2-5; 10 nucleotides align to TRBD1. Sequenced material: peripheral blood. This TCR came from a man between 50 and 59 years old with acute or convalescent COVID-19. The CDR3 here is CATTDRGWETQYF. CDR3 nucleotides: TGTGCCACTACGGACAGGGGGTGGGAGACCCAGTACTTC.